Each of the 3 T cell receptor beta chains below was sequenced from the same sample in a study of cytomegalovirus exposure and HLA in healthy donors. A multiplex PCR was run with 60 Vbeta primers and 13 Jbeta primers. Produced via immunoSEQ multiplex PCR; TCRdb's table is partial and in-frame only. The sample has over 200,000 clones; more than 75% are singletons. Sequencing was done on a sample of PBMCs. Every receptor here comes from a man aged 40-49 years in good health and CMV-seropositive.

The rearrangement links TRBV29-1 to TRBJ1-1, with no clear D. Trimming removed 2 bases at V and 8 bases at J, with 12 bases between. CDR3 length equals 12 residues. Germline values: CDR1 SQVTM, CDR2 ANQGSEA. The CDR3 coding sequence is TGCAGCGTTGAAAGTGTAGCAAGGGAAGCTTTCTTT. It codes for CSVESVAREAFF.

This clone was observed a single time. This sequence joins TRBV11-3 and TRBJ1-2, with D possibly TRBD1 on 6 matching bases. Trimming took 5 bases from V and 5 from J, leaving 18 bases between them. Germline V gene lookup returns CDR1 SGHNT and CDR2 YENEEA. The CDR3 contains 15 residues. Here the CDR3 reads CASSEDPLTGYGYTF. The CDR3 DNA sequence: TGTGCCAGCAGCGAAGACCCCCTGACAGGTTATGGCTACACCTTC.

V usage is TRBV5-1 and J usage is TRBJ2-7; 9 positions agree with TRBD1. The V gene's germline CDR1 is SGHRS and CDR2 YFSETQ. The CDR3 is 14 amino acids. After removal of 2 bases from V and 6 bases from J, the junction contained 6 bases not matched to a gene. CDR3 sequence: CASSFGGQGGEQYF. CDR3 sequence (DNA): TGCGCCAGCAGCTTCGGGGGACAGGGTGGCGAGCAGTACTTC.